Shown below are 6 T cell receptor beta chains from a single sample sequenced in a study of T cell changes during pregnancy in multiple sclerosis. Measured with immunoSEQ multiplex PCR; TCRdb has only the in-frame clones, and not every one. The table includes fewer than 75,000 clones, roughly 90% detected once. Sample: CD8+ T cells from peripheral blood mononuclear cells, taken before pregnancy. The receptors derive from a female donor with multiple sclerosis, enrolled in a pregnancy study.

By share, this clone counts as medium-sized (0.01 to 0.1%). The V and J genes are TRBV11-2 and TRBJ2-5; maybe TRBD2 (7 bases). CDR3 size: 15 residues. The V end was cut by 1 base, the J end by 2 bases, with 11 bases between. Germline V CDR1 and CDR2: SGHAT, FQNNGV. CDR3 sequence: CASSLGGGPQETQYF. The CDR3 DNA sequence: TGTGCCAGCAGCTTAGGGGGGGGGCCACAAGAGACCCAGTACTTC.

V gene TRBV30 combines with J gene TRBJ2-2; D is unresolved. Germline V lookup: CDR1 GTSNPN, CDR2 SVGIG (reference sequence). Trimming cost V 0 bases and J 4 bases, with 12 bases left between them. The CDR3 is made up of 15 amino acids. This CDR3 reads CAWSVPVCSTGELFF. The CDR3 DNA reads TGTGCCTGGAGTGTACCGGTTTGCTCCACCGGGGAGCTGTTTTTT.

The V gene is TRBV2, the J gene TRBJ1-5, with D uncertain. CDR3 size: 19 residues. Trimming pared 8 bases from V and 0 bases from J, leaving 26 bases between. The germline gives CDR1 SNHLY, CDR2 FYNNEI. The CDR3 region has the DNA TGTGCCAGCGGGTTTTCCTTACCGGAGGTAATACTTAGCAATCAGCCCCAGCATTTT. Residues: CASGFSLPEVILSNQPQHF.

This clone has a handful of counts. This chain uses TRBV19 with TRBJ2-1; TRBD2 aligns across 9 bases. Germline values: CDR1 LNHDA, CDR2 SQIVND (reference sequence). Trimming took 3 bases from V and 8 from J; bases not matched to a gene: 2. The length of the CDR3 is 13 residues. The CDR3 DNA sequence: TGTGCCAGTAGTATTCGCGGGGGGGATGAGCAGTTCTTC. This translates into CASSIRGGDEQFF.

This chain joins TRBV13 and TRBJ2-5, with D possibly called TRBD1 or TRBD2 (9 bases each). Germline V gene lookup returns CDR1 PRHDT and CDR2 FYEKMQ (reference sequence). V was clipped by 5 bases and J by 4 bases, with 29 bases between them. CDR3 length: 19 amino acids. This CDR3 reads CASSRRQGDGSGGGETQYF. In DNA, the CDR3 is TGTGCCAGCAGCCGCCGACAGGGGGATGGTAGCGGGGGAGGAGAGACCCAGTACTTC.

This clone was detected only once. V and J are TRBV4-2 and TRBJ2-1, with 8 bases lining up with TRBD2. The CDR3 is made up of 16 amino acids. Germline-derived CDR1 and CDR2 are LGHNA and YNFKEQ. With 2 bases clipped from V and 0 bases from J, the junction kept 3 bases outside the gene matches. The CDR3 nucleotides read TGTGCCAGCAGCCAAATAGCGGGGCCCTCCTACAATGAGCAGTTCTTC. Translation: CASSQIAGPSYNEQFF.